The T cell receptor (beta chain) described here comes from a study of breast tumors, draining lymph nodes, adjacent tissues. Study-wide findings and caveats: Data fit most tumor T cells coming from lymph node, expanding in tumor. Tumors had less TCR diversity than lymph nodes, more than nontumor tissue.

The lymph nodes were axillary draining lymph nodes from breast cancer patients. TCRdb re-called the multiplex PCR reads through MiXCR, storing one row per CDR3 protein. The data hold 65,000 to 80,000 distinct CDR3 sequences, with roughly 19% observed a single time. This clonotype was counted many times. Antigen specificity is unknown. The receptor's source is a female donor with breast cancer. Some clones in this sample may be carry-over from other donors' samples. The sample taken for sequencing was axillary lymph node tissue.

In DNA, the CDR3 is TGTGCCAGCAGCCCCTCGAACCGGGAGCTGTTTTTT. Translated: CASSPSNRELFF. V usage is TRBV11-3 and J usage is TRBJ2-2; no clear D. Trimming took 5 bases from V and 9 from J, leaving 10 bases between them. From germline, CDR1 is SGHNT and CDR2 YENEEA. This CDR3 is 12 amino acids long.